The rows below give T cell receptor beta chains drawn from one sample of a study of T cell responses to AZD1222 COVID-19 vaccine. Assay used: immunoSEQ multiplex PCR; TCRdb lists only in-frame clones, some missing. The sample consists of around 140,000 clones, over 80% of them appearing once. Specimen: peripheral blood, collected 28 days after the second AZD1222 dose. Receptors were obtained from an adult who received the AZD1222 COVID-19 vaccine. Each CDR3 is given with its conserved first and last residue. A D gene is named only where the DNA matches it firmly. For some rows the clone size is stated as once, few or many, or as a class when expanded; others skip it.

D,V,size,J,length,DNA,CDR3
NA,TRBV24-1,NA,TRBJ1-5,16,TGTGCCACCAGTGATTTGGTCCAGGATGTAGGTCAGCCCCAGCATTTT,CATSDLVQDVGQPQHF
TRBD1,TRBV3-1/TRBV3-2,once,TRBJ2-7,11,TGTGCCAGCAGCCAGGGACAGGGGCAGTACTTC,CASSQGQGQYF
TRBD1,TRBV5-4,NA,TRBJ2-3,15,TGTGCCAGCAGCCTAGGGACAGGGCGCACAGATACGCAGTATTTT,CASSLGTGRTDTQYF
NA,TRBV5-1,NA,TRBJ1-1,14,TGCGCCAGCAGCTTGGCCAACCCCAGGGGAGAAGCTTTCTTT,CASSLANPRGEAFF
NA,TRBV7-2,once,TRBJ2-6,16,TGTGCCAGCAGCTTTTTCCCACTCTCTGGGGCCAACGTCCTGACTTTC,CASSFFPLSGANVLTF
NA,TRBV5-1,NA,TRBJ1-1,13,TGCGCCAGCAGCTCCAACGCAGTTACTGAAGCTTTCTTT,CASSSNAVTEAFF
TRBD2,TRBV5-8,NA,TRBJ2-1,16,TGTGCCAGCAGCTTGGGGGCCGGGAGGGGAAACAATGAGCAGTTCTTC,CASSLGAGRGNNEQFF
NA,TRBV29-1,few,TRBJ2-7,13,TGCAGCTTGCATCCGGGAAGCTCCTACGAGCAGTACTTC,CSLHPGSSYEQYF
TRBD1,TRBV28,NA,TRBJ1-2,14,TGTGCCAGCATCTCCGGGACAGGGGGCTTCGGCTACACCTTC,CASISGTGGFGYTF
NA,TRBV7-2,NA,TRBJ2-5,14,TGTGCCAGCAGCTCCAATAGCGGAAAGGAGACCCAGTACTTC,CASSSNSGKETQYF
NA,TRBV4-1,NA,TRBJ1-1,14,TGCGCCAGCAGCCAAGGTTGGGATAACACTGAAGCTTTCTTT,CASSQGWDNTEAFF
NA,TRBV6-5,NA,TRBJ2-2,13,TGTGCCAGCAGTTACTCGAAGGGCGGGGAGCTGTTTTTT,CASSYSKGGELFF
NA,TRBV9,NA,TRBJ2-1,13,TGTGCCAGCAGCGTCCTTCAGTGGGATGAGCAGTTCTTC,CASSVLQWDEQFF
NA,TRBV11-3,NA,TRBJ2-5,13,TGTGCCAGCAGCTTTAAGGGGGGTCAGACCCAGTACTTC,CASSFKGGQTQYF
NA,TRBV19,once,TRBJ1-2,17,TGTGCCAGTAGCCCTTCTCTGGCGTACTTAGCTAACTATGGCTACACCTTC,CASSPSLAYLANYGYTF